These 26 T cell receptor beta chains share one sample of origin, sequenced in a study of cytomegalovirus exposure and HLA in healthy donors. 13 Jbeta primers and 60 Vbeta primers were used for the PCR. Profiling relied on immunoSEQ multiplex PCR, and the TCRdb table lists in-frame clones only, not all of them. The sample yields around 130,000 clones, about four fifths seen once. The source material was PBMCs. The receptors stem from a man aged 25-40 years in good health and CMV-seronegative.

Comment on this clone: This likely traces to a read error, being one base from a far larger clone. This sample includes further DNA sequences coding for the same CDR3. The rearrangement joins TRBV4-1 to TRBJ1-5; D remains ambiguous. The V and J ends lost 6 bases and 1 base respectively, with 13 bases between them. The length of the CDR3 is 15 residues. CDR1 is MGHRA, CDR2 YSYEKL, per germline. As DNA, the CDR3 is TGCGCCAGCAGTCAGTTCCTACAGAGCAATCAGCCCCAGCATTTT. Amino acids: CASSQFLQSNQPQHF.

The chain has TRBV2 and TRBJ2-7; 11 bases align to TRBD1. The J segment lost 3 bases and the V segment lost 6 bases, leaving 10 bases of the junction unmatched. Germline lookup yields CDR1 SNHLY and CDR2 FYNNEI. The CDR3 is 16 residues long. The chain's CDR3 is CASSKDRGLPGYEQYF. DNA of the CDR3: TGTGCCAGCAGCAAGGACAGGGGGCTACCGGGCTACGAGCAGTACTTC.

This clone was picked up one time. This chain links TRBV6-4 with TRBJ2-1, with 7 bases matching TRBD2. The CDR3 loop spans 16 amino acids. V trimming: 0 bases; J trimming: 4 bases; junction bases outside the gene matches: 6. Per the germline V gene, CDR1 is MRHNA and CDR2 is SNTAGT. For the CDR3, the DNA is TGTGCCAGCAGTGACTCGGCTAGCGGAAATTACAATGAGCAGTTCTTC. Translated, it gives CASSDSASGNYNEQFF.

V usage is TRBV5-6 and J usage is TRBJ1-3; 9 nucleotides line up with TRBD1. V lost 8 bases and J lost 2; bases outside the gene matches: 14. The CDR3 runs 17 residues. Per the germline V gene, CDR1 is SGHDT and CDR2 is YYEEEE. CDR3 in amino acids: CASYRDRVYDAGNTIYF. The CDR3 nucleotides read TGTGCCAGTTACCGGGACAGGGTTTATGACGCTGGAAACACCATATATTTT.

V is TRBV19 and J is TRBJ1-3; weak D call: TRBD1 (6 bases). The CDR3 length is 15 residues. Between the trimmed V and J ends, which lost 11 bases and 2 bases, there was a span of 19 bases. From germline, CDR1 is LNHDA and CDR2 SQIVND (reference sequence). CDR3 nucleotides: TGTGCCTCCGCGACCGAGGGGGTCACTGGAAACACCATATATTTT. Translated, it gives CASATEGVTGNTIYF.

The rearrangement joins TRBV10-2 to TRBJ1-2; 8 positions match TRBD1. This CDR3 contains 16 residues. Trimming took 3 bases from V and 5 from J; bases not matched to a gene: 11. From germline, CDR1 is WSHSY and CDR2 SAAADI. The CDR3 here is CASSDGRTGLTYGYTF. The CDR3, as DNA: TGCGCCAGCAGTGATGGGAGGACAGGGTTAACTTATGGCTACACCTTC.

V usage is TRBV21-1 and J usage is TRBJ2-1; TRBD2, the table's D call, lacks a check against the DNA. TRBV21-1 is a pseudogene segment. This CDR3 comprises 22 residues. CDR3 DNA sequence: TGTGCCAGCAGCAAAGTCCCTTTGACTAGCGGGAGTGGGATGCGGCCCTACAATGAGCAGTTCTTC. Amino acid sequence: CASSKVPLTSGSGMRPYNEQFF.

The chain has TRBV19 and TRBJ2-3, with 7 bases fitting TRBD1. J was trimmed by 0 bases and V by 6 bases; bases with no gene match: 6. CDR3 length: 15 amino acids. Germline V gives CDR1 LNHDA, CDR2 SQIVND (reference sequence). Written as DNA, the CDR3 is TGTGCCAGTAGAAACAGGGGAGCAAGCACAGATACGCAGTATTTT. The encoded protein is CASRNRGASTDTQYF.

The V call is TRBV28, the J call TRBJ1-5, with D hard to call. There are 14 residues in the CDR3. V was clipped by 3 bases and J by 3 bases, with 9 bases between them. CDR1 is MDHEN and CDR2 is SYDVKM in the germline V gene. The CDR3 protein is CASSFLGVNQPQHF. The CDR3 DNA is TGTGCCAGCAGTTTTCTGGGCGTCAATCAGCCCCAGCATTTT.

The CDR3 coding sequence is TGTGCCAGCAGTGACGAAAGGGGAGATACGCAGTATTTT. This sequence encodes CASSDERGDTQYF. The chain is built from TRBV6-4 and TRBJ2-3; D is possibly TRBD1 (5 bases). Trimming shortened V by 2 bases and J by 5 bases, and 8 bases separated the two germline ends. Germline-derived CDR1 and CDR2 are MRHNA and SNTAGT. The CDR3 is made up of 13 amino acids.

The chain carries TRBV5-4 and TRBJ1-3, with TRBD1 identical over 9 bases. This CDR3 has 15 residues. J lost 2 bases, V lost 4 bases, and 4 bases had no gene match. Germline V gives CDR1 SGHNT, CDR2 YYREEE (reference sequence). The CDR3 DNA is TGTGCCAGCAGCCGTACAGGGGGCCCTGGAAACACCATATATTTT. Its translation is CASSRTGGPGNTIYF. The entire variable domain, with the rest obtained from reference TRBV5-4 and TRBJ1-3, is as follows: ETGVTQSPTHLIKTRGQQVTLRCSSQSGHNTVSWYQQALGQGPQFIFQYYREEENGRGNFPPRFSGLQFPNYSSELNVNALELDDSALYLCASSRTGGPGNTIYFGEGSWLTVV.

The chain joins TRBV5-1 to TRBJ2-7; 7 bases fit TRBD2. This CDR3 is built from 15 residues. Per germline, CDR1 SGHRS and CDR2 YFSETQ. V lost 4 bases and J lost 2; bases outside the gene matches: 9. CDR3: CASSLVAGPTYEQYF. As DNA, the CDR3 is TGCGCCAGCAGCCTAGTAGCGGGCCCTACCTACGAGCAGTACTTC.

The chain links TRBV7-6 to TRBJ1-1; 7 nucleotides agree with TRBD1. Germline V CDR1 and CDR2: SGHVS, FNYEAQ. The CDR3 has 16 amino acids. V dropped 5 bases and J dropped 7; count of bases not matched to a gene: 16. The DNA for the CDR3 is TGTGCCAGCAGCCCTTCGCTTTTATGGGACAGAGGTGAAGCTTTCTTT. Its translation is CASSPSLLWDRGEAFF.

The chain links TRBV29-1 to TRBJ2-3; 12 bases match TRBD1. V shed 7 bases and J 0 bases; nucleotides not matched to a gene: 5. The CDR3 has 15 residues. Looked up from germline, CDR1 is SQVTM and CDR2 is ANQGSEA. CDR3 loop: CSGLGQGASTDTQYF. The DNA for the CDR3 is TGCAGCGGGTTGGGACAGGGGGCAAGCACAGATACGCAGTATTTT.

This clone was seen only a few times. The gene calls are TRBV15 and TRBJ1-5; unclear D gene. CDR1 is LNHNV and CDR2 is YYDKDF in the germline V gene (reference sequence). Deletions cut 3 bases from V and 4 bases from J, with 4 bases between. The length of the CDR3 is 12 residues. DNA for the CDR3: TGTGCCACCAGCAGCCTAAATCAGCCCCAGCATTTT. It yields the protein CATSSLNQPQHF.

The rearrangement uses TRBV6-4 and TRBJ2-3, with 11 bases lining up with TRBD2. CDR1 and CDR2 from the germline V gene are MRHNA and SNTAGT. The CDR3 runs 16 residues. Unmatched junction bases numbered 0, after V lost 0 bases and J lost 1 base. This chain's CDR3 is CASSDSTSGGTDTQYF. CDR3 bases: TGTGCCAGCAGTGACTCGACTAGCGGGGGCACAGATACGCAGTATTTT.

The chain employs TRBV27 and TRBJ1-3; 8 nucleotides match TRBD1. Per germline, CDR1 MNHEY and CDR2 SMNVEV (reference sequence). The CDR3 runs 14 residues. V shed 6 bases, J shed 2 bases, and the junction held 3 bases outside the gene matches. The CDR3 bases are TGTGCCAGCAGGGGGACAGGAGCTGGAAACACCATATATTTT. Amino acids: CASRGTGAGNTIYF.

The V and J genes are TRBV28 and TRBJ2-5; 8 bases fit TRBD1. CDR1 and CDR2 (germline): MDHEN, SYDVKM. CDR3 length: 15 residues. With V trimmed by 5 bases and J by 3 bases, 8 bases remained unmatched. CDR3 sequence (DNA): TGTGCCAGCAGTAATGACAGGGGTAGGGAAGAGACCCAGTACTTC. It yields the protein CASSNDRGREETQYF.

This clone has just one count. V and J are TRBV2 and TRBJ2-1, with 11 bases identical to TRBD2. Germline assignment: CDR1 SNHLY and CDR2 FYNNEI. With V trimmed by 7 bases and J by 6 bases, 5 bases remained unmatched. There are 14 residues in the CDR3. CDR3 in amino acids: CASTSGGWSNEQFF. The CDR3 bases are TGTGCCAGCACTAGCGGGGGGTGGAGCAATGAGCAGTTCTTC.

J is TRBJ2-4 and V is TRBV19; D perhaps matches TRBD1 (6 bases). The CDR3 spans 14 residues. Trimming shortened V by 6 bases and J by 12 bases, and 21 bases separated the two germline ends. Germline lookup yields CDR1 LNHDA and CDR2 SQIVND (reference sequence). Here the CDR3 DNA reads TGTGCCAGTAGCTTCACCCGGGACAATATTTATCAGTACTTC. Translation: CASSFTRDNIYQYF. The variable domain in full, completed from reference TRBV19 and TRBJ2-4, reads DGGITQSPKYLFRKEGQNVTLSCEQNLNHDAMYWYRQDPGQGLRLIYYSQIVNDFQKGDIAEGYSVSREKKESFPLTVTSAQKNPTAFYLCASSFTRDNIYQYFGAGTRLSVL.

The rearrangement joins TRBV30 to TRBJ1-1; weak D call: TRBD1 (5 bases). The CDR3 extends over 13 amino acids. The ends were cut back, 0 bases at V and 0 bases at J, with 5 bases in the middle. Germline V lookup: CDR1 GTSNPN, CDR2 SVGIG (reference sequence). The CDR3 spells CAWSVQVNTEAFF. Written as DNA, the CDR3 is TGTGCCTGGAGTGTACAGGTGAACACTGAAGCTTTCTTT.

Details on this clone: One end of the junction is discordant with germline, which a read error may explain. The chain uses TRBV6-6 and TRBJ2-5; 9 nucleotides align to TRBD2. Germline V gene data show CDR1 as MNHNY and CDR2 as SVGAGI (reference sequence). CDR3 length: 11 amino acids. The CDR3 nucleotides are TGTGCAAGCATAGCGGGGGTCATCCAGTACTTC. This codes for CASIAGVIQYF.

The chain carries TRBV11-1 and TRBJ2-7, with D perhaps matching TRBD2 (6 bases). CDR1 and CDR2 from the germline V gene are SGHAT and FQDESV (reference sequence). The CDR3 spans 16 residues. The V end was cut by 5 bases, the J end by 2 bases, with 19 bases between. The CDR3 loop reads CASSPMGGAVPYEQYF. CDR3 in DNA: TGTGCCAGCAGCCCCATGGGGGGAGCGGTCCCCTACGAGCAGTACTTC.

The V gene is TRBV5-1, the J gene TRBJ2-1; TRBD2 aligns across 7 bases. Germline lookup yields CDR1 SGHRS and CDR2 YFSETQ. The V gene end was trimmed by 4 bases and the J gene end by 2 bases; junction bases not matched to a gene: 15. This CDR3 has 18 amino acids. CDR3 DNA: TGCGCCAGCAGCCACCCTTCGTCGGCTAGCGGTACCTACAATGAGCAGTTCTTC. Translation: CASSHPSSASGTYNEQFF. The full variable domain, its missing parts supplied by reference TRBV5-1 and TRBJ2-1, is KAGVTQTPRYLIKTRGQQVTLSCSPISGHRSVSWYQQTPGQGLQFLFEYFSETQRNKGNFPGRFSGRQFSNSRSEMNVSTLELGDSALYLCASSHPSSASGTYNEQFFGPGTRLTVL.

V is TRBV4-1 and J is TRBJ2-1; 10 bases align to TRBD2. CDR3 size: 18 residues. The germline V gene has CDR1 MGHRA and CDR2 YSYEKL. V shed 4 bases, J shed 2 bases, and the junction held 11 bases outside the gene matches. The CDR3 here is CASSLEGSGGDTYNEQFF. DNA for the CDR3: TGCGCCAGCAGCCTGGAGGGGAGCGGGGGGGATACCTACAATGAGCAGTTCTTC.

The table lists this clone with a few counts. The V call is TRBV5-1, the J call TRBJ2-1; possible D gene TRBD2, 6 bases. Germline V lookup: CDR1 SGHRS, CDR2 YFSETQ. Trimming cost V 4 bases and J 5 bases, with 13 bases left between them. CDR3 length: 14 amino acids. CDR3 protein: CASSPSVGDNEQFF. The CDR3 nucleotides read TGCGCCAGCAGCCCTAGCGTAGGGGACAATGAGCAGTTCTTC.